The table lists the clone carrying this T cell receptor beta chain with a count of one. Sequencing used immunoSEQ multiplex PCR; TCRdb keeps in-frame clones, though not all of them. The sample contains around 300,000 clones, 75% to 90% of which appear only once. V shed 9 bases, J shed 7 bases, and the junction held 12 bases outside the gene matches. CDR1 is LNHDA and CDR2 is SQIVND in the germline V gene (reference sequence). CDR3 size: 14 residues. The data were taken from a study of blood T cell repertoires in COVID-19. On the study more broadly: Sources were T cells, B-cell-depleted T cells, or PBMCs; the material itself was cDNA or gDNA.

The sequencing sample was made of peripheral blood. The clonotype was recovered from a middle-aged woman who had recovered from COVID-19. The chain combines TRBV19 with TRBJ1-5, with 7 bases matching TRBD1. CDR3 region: CASHRGTRGQPQHF. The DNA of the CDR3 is TGTGCCAGCCATAGGGGAACCAGGGGGCAGCCCCAGCATTTT.